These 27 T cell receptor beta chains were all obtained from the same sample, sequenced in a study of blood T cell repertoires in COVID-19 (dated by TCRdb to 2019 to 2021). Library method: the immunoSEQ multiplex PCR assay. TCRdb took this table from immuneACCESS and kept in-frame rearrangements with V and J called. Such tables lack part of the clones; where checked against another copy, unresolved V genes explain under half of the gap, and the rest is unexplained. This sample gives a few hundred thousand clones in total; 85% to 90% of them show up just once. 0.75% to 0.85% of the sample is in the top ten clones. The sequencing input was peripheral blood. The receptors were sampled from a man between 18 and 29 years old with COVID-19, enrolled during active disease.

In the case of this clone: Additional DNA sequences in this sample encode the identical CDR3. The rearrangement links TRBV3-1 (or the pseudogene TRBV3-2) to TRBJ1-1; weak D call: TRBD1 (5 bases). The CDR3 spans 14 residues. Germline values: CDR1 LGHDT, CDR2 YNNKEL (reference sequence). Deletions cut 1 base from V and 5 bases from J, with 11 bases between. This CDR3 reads CASSQGGGGTEAFF. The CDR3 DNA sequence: TGTGCCAGCAGCCAAGGGGGCGGGGGGACTGAAGCTTTCTTT.

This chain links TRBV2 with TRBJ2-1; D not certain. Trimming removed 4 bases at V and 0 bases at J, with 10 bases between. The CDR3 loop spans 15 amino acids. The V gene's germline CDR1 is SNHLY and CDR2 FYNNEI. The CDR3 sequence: CASSGRRSSYNEQFF. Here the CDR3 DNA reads TGTGCCAGCAGTGGGCGGAGAAGCTCCTACAATGAGCAGTTCTTC.

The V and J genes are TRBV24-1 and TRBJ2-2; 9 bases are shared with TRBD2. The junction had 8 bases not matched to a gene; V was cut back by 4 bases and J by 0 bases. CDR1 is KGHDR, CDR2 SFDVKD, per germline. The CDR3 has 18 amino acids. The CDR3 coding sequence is TGTGCCACCAGTGACTCGGGACTAGCAGGAGCGAACACCGGGGAGCTGTTTTTT. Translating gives CATSDSGLAGANTGELFF.

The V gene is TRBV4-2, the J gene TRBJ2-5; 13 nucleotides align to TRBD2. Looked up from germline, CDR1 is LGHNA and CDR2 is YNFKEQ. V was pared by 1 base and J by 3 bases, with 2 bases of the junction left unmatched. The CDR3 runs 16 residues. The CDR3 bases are TGTGCCAGCAGCCAAGCGGGACTAGCGGGAAAAGAGACCCAGTACTTC. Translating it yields CASSQAGLAGKETQYF.

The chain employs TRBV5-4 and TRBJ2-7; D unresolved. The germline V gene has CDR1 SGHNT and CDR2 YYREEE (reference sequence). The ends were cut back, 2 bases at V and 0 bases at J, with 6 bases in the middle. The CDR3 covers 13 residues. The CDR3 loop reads CASSFWSSYEQYF. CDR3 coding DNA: TGTGCCAGCAGCTTCTGGAGCTCCTACGAGCAGTACTTC.

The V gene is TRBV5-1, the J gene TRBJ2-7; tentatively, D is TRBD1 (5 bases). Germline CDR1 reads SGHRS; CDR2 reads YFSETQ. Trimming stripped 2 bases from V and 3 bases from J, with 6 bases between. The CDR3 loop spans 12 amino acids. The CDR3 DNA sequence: TGCGCCAGCAGCTTCCAGGGCTACGAGCAGTACTTC. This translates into CASSFQGYEQYF.

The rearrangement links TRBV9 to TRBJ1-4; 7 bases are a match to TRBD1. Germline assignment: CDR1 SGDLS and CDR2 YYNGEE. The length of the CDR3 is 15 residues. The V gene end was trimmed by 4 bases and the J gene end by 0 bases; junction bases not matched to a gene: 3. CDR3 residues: CASSIGTATNEKLFF. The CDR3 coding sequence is TGTGCCAGCAGCATCGGGACAGCAACTAATGAAAAACTGTTTTTT.

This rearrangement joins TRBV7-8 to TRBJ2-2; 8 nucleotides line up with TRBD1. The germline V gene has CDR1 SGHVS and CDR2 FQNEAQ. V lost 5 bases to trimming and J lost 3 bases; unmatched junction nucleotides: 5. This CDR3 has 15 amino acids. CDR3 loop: CASSGSTGDTGELFF. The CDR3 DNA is TGTGCCAGCAGCGGATCGACAGGGGACACCGGGGAGCTGTTTTTT.

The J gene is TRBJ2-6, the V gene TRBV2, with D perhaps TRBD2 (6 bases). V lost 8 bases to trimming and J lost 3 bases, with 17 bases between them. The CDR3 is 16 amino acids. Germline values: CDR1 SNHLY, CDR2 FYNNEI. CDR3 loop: CASEWGDPFGANVLTF. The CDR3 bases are TGTGCCAGCGAGTGGGGGGATCCCTTTGGGGCCAACGTCCTGACTTTC. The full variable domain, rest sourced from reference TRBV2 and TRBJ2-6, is EPEVTQTPSHQVTQMGQEVILRCVPISNHLYFYWYRQILGQKVEFLVSFYNNEISEKSEIFDDQFSVERPDGSNFTLKIRSTKLEDSAMYFCASEWGDPFGANVLTFGAGSRLTVL.

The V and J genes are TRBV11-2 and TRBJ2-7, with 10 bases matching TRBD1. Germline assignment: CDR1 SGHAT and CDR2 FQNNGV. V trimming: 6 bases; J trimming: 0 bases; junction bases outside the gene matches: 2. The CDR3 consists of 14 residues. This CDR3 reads CASRGQGYSYEQYF. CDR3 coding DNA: TGTGCCAGCAGGGGACAGGGGTACTCCTACGAGCAGTACTTC.

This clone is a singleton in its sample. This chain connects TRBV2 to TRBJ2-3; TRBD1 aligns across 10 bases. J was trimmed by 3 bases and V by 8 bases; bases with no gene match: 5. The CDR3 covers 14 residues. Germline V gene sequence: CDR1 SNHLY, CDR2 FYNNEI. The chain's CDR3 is CASSDRGRTDTQYF. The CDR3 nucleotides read TGTGCCAGCTCGGACAGGGGGAGAACAGATACGCAGTATTTT.

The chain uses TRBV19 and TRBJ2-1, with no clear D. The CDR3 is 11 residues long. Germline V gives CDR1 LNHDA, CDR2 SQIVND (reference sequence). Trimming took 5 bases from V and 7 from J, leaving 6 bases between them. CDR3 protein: CASSFLNEQFF. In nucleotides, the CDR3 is TGTGCCAGTAGTTTCCTTAATGAGCAGTTCTTC.

The CDR3 DNA reads TGTGCCAGCAGCTTACGACTAGTAACAGATACGCAGTATTTT. It codes for CASSLRLVTDTQYF. The chain links TRBV7-2 to TRBJ2-3; weak D call: TRBD2 (6 bases). The CDR3 has 14 residues. Germline CDR1 is SGHTA and CDR2 is FQGNSA. V lost 2 bases and J lost 3, with 9 bases in between. The whole variable domain, filled in from reference TRBV7-2 and TRBJ2-3, reads GAGVSQSPSNKVTEKGKDVELRCDPISGHTALYWYRQSLGQGLEFLIYFQGNSAPDKSGLPSDRFSAERTGGSVSTLTIQRTQQEDSAVYLCASSLRLVTDTQYFGPGTRLTVL.

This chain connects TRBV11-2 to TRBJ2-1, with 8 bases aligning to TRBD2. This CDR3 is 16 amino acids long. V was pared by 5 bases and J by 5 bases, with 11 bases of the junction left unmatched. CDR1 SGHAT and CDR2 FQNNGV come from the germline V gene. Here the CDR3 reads CASSHPAGGANNEQFF. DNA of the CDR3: TGTGCCAGCAGCCACCCCGCCGGGGGGGCTAACAATGAGCAGTTCTTC.

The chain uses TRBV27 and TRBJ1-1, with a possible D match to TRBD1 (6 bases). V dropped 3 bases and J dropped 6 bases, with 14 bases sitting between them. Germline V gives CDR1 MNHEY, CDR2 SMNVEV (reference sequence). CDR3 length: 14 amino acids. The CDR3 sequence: CASSFQGIFSEAFF. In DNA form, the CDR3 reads TGTGCCAGCAGTTTTCAGGGGATATTCTCTGAAGCTTTCTTT.

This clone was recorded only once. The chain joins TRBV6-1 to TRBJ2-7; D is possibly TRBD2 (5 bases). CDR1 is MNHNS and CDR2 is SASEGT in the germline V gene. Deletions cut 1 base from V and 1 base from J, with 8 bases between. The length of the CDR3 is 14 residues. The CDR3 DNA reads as TGTGCCAGCAGTGAAGGAGGGCGGTCCTACGAGCAGTACTTC. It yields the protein CASSEGGRSYEQYF.

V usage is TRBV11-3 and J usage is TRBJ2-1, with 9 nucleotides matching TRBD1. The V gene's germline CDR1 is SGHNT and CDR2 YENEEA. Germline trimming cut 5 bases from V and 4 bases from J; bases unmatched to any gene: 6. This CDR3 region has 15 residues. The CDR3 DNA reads TGTGCCAGCAGCGGGCGGGACAGGGTTTACAATGAGCAGTTCTTC. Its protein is CASSGRDRVYNEQFF.

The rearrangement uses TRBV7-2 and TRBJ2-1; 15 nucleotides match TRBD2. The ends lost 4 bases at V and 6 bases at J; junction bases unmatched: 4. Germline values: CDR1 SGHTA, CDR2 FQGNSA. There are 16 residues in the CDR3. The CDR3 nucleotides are TGTGCCAGCAGCTGGACTAGCGGGGGGGCCTCCAATGAGCAGTTCTTC. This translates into CASSWTSGGASNEQFF. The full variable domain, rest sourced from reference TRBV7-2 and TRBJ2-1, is GAGVSQSPSNKVTEKGKDVELRCDPISGHTALYWYRQSLGQGLEFLIYFQGNSAPDKSGLPSDRFSAERTGGSVSTLTIQRTQQEDSAVYLCASSWTSGGASNEQFFGPGTRLTVL.

CDR3 nucleotide sequence: TGTGCCAGCAGCCGACTTGTAGCGGGGGTGACAGATACGCAGTATTTT. Residues: CASSRLVAGVTDTQYF. This rearrangement joins TRBV3-1 (or the pseudogene TRBV3-2) to TRBJ2-3; TRBD2 matches 9 bases. This CDR3 is 16 amino acids long. Germline trimming cut 4 bases from V and 3 bases from J; bases unmatched to any gene: 8. Germline CDR1 reads LGHDT; CDR2 reads YNNKEL (reference sequence).

CDR3 sequence reads: CATSRVITGGAGELFF. CDR3 nucleotide sequence: TGTGCCACCAGCAGAGTCATTACAGGGGGCGCGGGGGAGCTGTTTTTT. J is TRBJ2-2 and V is TRBV15, with 9 bases matching TRBD1. CDR1 is LNHNV, CDR2 YYDKDF, per germline (reference sequence). J was trimmed by 8 bases and V by 1 base; bases with no gene match: 8. This CDR3 comprises 16 residues.

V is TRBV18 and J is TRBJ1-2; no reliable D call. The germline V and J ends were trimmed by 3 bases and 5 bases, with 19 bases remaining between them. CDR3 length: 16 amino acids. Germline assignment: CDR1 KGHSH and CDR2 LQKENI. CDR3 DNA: TGTGCCAGCTCACCCGCCGGGAGGGCGCGGGTTTATGGCTACACCTTC. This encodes CASSPAGRARVYGYTF.

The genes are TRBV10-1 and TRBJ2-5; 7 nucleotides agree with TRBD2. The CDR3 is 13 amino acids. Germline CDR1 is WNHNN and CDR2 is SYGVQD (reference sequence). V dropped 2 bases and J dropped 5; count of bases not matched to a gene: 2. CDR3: CASSETSAETQYF. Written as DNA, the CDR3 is TGCGCCAGCAGTGAGACTAGCGCCGAGACCCAGTACTTC.

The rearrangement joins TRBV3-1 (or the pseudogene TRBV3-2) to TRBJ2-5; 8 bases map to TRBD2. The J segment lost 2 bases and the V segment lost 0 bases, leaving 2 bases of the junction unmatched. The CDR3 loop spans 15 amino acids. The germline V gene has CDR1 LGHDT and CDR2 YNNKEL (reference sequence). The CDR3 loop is CASSQDGGAQETQYF. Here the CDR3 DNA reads TGTGCCAGCAGCCAAGACGGGGGGGCACAAGAGACCCAGTACTTC.

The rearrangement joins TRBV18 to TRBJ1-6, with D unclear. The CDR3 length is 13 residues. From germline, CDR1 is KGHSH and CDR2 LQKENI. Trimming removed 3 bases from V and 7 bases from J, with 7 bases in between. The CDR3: CASSPSGNSPLHF. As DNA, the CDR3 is TGTGCCAGCTCACCGTCGGGGAATTCACCCCTCCACTTT. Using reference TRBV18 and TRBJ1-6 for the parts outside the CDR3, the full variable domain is NAGVMQNPRHLVRRRGQEARLRCSPMKGHSHVYWYRQLPEEGLKFMVYLQKENIIDESGMPKERFSAEFPKEGPSILRIQQVVRGDSAAYFCASSPSGNSPLHFGNGTRLTVT.

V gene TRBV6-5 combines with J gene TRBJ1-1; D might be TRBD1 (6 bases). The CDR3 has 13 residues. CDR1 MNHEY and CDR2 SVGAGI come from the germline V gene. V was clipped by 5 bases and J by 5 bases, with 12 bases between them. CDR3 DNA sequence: TGTGCCAGCAGTAACAGGGCAGGAACTGAAGCTTTCTTT. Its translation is CASSNRAGTEAFF.

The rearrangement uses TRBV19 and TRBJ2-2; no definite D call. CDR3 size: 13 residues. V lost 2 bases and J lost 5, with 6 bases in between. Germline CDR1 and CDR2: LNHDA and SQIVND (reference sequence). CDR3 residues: CASSIMLTGELFF. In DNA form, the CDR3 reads TGTGCCAGTAGTATAATGCTAACCGGGGAGCTGTTTTTT.

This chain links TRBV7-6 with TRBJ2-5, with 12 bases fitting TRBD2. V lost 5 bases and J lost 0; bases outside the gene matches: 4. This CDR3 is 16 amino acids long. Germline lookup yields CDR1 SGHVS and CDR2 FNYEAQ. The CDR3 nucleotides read TGTGCCAGCAGCCGAGGACTAGCGGGGTACCAAGAGACCCAGTACTTC. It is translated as CASSRGLAGYQETQYF.